Presented here are 31 T cell receptor beta chains from one specimen sequenced in a study of Graves' ophthalmopathy and Graves' hyperthyroidism. Amplification targeted the TCR beta CDR3 regions, with RNA transcripts as the source material. HTBI primers primed a first-round RT-PCR, and a second-round multiplex PCR followed. TCRdb re-derived calls from the multiplex PCR reads in MiXCR, one entry per CDR3 protein. The repertoire holds some 400,000 distinct CDR3 sequences, about 16% seen once, with 1.6% in the top ten. Sequenced: peripheral blood. These receptors all come from a woman in her late teens or twenties with Graves' ophthalmopathy.

Ten or more counts support this clonotype. The rearrangement uses TRBV7-3 and TRBJ1-5, with D possibly being TRBD1 (5 bases). The V end was cut by 1 base, the J end by 8 bases, with 12 bases between. CDR1 and CDR2 (germline): SGHTA, FQGTGA. CDR3 size: 14 residues. The CDR3 sequence is CASSLNLGVEPQHF. For the CDR3, the DNA is TGTGCCAGCAGCTTAAATCTGGGGGTGGAGCCCCAGCATTTT.

This clonotype has at least ten counts. The rearrangement joins TRBV6-1 to TRBJ1-2; tentative D call: TRBD1 (6 bases). Germline-derived CDR1 and CDR2 are MNHNS and SASEGT. Trimming took off 1 base at V and 6 bases at J, with 18 bases between the two ends. The CDR3 runs 16 residues. In DNA form, the CDR3 reads TGTGCCAGCAGTGAAGGCTCCTGGGGGGGCTTTGATGGCTACACCTTC. Protein sequence: CASSEGSWGGFDGYTF.

This clonotype was counted at least ten times. The chain uses TRBV28 and TRBJ2-7; 9 bases are shared with TRBD2. V shed 0 bases, J shed 4 bases, and the junction held 4 bases outside the gene matches. There are 15 residues in the CDR3. Germline CDR1 reads MDHEN; CDR2 reads SYDVKM. The DNA for the CDR3 is TGTGCCAGCAGTTTATGGGGCGGGGGGGTATACGAGCAGTACTTC. Amino acid sequence: CASSLWGGGVYEQYF. Full variable domain (outside the CDR3, taken from reference TRBV28 and TRBJ2-7): DVKVTQSSRYLVKRTGEKVFLECVQDMDHENMFWYRQDPGLGLRLIYFSYDVKMKEKGDIPEGYSVSREKKERFSLILESASTNQTSMYLCASSLWGGGVYEQYFGPGTRLTVT.

This chain connects TRBV12-3 or TRBV12-4 to TRBJ1-6; 8 bases match TRBD1. V lost 6 bases and J lost 12; bases outside the gene matches: 7. CDR3 length: 13 residues. The CDR3: CASRSGQGKPLHF. DNA of the CDR3: TGTGCCAGCAGGAGCGGACAGGGTAAACCCCTCCACTTT.

The chain combines TRBV7-3 with TRBJ1-5; TRBD1 matches 8 bases. Germline V gene lookup returns CDR1 SGHTA and CDR2 FQGTGA. Trimming took 5 bases from V and 3 from J; bases not matched to a gene: 6. CDR3 length equals 15 residues. Written as DNA, the CDR3 is TGTGCCAGCAGCCCGGGACAGGAAAACAATCAGCCCCAGCATTTT. Translating it yields CASSPGQENNQPQHF.

This clonotype was observed many times. This sequence joins TRBV12-5 and TRBJ1-1; 11 bases map to TRBD1. The germline CDR1 and CDR2 sequences are LGHNT and FRNRAP. This CDR3 is 16 amino acids long. The trim removed 6 bases at V and 4 bases at J, leaving 10 bases unmatched. This CDR3 is CASGLGQGAGGTEAFF. CDR3 sequence (DNA): TGTGCTAGTGGGTTAGGACAGGGGGCAGGTGGCACTGAAGCTTTCTTT.

In the case of this clonotype: This sequence may be a read error, since a much larger clone differs from it by one base. The chain links TRBV25-1 to TRBJ1-1; 8 bases line up with TRBD1. With 3 bases clipped from V and 3 bases from J, the junction kept 6 bases outside the gene matches. Germline V gene lookup returns CDR1 MGHDK and CDR2 SYGVNS. The CDR3 has 15 amino acids. CDR3 loop: CASSESGGMDTEAFF. CDR3 nucleotide sequence: TGTGCCAGCAGTGAGTCAGGGGGCATGGACACTGAAGCTTTCTTT.

There are many counts of this clonotype. J is TRBJ2-2 and V is TRBV9; possibly TRBD2 for D (6 bases). V was pared by 1 base and J by 7 bases, with 11 bases between. Germline CDR1 and CDR2: SGDLS and YYNGEE. This CDR3 contains 14 residues. The CDR3 DNA sequence: TGTGCCAGCAGCGTACGCGCGGGGTTCGGGGAGCTGTTTTTT. Protein sequence: CASSVRAGFGELFF.

This clonotype was detected a few times. This chain links TRBV6-2 or TRBV6-3 with TRBJ1-1; D is undetermined. V lost 11 bases and J lost 1, with 23 bases in between. Germline V gives CDR1 MNHEY, CDR2 SVGEGT. The CDR3 runs 16 residues. The CDR3: CAARTAKEGSNTEAFF. The DNA of the CDR3 is TGTGCCGCCCGGACGGCCAAGGAAGGATCGAACACTGAAGCTTTCTTT.

This clonotype has a handful of counts. The chain joins TRBV6-5 to TRBJ1-5; D might be TRBD1 (5 bases). This CDR3 has 14 amino acids. V was trimmed by 3 bases and J by 6 bases, leaving 12 bases between them. Germline V CDR1 and CDR2: MNHEY, SVGAGI. The CDR3 region is CASSYQGIGQPQHF. CDR3 nucleotide sequence: TGTGCCAGCAGTTATCAGGGAATCGGTCAGCCCCAGCATTTT.

The chain recombines TRBV5-4 with TRBJ2-2, with 7 nucleotides matching TRBD1. The trim removed 1 base at V and 0 bases at J, leaving 9 bases unmatched. CDR1 SGHNT and CDR2 YYREEE come from the germline V gene (reference sequence). The CDR3 spans 18 residues. The CDR3, as DNA: TGTGCCAGCAGCTTGTATTGGGGGCAGGGGGCGAACACCGGGGAGCTGTTTTTT. Protein: CASSLYWGQGANTGELFF.

This clonotype was seen at least ten times. The gene calls are TRBV6-2 or TRBV6-3 and TRBJ2-1, with D tentatively TRBD2 (7 bases). Germline CDR1 is MNHEY and CDR2 is SVGEGT. Trimming removed 6 bases at V and 7 bases at J, with 16 bases between. This CDR3 has 14 amino acids. CDR3 nucleotides: TGTGCCAGCAGCCCCCGGGGGGCGCGGAATGAGCAGTTCTTC. Translating it yields CASSPRGARNEQFF.

This clonotype was seen repeatedly, ten times or more. The rearrangement uses TRBV7-2 and TRBJ2-7, with D unresolved. The CDR3 covers 14 residues. Germline CDR1 reads SGHTA; CDR2 reads FQGNSA. Between the trimmed V and J ends, which lost 5 bases and 5 bases, there was a span of 16 bases. The CDR3: CASSPVLGKHEQYF. In DNA form, the CDR3 reads TGTGCCAGCAGCCCGGTTCTAGGGAAACACGAGCAGTACTTC.

This clonotype was counted ten times or more. The chain has TRBV12-3 or TRBV12-4 and TRBJ2-7; D may be TRBD1 or TRBD2 (5 bases each). The CDR3 contains 14 residues. Trimming removed 5 bases at V and 2 bases at J, with 13 bases between. The CDR3 nucleotides are TGTGCCAGCAGTAACCGGGACGGGACCTACGAGCAGTACTTC. This gives the protein CASSNRDGTYEQYF.

The J gene is TRBJ1-1, the V gene TRBV6-5, with unresolved D. Germline loops: CDR1 MNHEY, CDR2 SVGAGI. The CDR3 length is 16 residues. V was trimmed by 0 bases and J by 1 base, leaving 12 bases between them. CDR3 DNA: TGTGCCAGCAGTTACTCGACTATTTTGGAGAACACTGAAGCTTTCTTT. Its translation is CASSYSTILENTEAFF.

In this sample, this clonotype turned up many times. V is TRBV20-1 and J is TRBJ1-3; 8 nucleotides line up with TRBD1. Trimming at V came to 5 bases and at J to 3 bases, leaving 3 bases not matched to a gene. The CDR3 runs 13 residues. The germline V gene encodes CDR1 DFQATT and CDR2 SNEGSKA (reference sequence). In DNA form, the CDR3 reads TGCAGTGCTTCACAGGGGGTTGGAAACACCATATATTTT. Protein: CSASQGVGNTIYF.

The chain links TRBV9 to TRBJ1-1; 10 bases align to TRBD1. J lost 3 bases, V lost 2 bases, and 4 bases had no gene match. Germline V lookup: CDR1 SGDLS, CDR2 YYNGEE. The CDR3 is 15 amino acids. The CDR3 bases are TGTGCCAGCAGCGTCGTGGGGACAGGGGACACTGAAGCTTTCTTT. Protein: CASSVVGTGDTEAFF.

This clonotype came up many times. This chain joins TRBV6-5 and TRBJ1-1; possibly TRBD1 for D (6 bases). Trimming removed 4 bases from V and 5 bases from J, with 17 bases in between. CDR3 length equals 15 residues. CDR1 is MNHEY, CDR2 SVGAGI, per germline. The CDR3: CASSSSRGGWTEAFF. The CDR3 DNA is TGTGCCAGCAGTTCCTCCAGGGGTGGGTGGACTGAAGCTTTCTTT.

Many counts were recorded for this clonotype. The DNA of the CDR3 is TGTGCCACCAACGAGGACAGCTCCTATAATTCACCCCTCCACTTT. It encodes CATNEDSSYNSPLHF. This chain joins TRBV6-1 and TRBJ1-6, with D possibly matching TRBD1 (6 bases). Germline V gene sequence: CDR1 MNHNS, CDR2 SASEGT. This CDR3 comprises 15 residues. V was cut by 10 bases and J by 0 bases, with 13 bases left in between.

Ten or more counts support this clonotype. The J gene is TRBJ1-6, the V gene TRBV6-2 or TRBV6-3; possibly TRBD1 for D (6 bases). V lost 5 bases and J lost 8, with 10 bases in between. CDR1 and CDR2 from the germline V gene are MNHEY and SVGEGT. This CDR3 region has 13 residues. The CDR3 region is CASSDQGHSPLHF. CDR3 sequence (DNA): TGTGCCAGCAGTGACCAGGGGCATTCACCCCTCCACTTT.

This clonotype was counted ten times or more. The rearrangement uses TRBV30 and TRBJ1-1; D is undetermined. CDR1 is GTSNPN and CDR2 is SVGIG in the germline V gene (reference sequence). The V and J ends lost 0 bases and 7 bases respectively, with 12 bases between them. This CDR3 spans 13 amino acids. The DNA for the CDR3 is TGTGCCTGGAGTGTGAGTGGGTGGTTTGAAGCTTTCTTT. It specifies CAWSVSGWFEAFF.

At least ten counts were recorded for this clonotype. The V gene is TRBV28, the J gene TRBJ2-5; 7 bases fit TRBD1. CDR3 length: 17 residues. The V gene end was trimmed by 2 bases and the J gene end by 7 bases; junction bases not matched to a gene: 16. CDR1 and CDR2 (germline): MDHEN, SYDVKM. CDR3 protein: CASSLDSGTADLGTQYF. The CDR3 nucleotides read TGTGCCAGCAGTTTAGATAGTGGGACAGCGGACTTGGGGACCCAGTACTTC.

V usage is TRBV10-3 and J usage is TRBJ2-3; 9 nucleotides agree with TRBD2. CDR1 and CDR2 from the germline V gene are ENHRY and SYGVKD. This CDR3 spans 15 amino acids. V shed 11 bases and J 6 bases; nucleotides not matched to a gene: 15. In DNA form, the CDR3 reads TGTGCCGTCCTGTCTGGCGGGAGGGCCAGGGATACGCAGTATTTT. Translated, it gives CAVLSGGRARDTQYF.

A few counts support this clonotype. CDR3 amino acids: CASSQAGQGAEEQYF. The DNA for the CDR3 is TGCGCCAGCAGCCAAGCGGGACAGGGGGCGGAGGAGCAGTACTTC. The chain employs TRBV4-1 and TRBJ2-7; 12 nucleotides match TRBD1. The CDR3 consists of 15 residues. The junction had 5 bases not matched to a gene; V was cut back by 1 base and J by 7 bases. In germline, CDR1 is MGHRA, CDR2 YSYEKL.

The sample holds many counts of this clonotype. This chain uses TRBV28 with TRBJ1-2; D is possibly TRBD1 (6 bases). V was clipped by 10 bases and J by 8 bases, with 14 bases between them. This CDR3 has 11 residues. Germline V gives CDR1 MDHEN, CDR2 SYDVKM. The CDR3 reads CAIEGQGGYTF. CDR3 nucleotides: TGTGCCATCGAGGGGCAGGGGGGCTACACCTTC.

Many counts were recorded for this clonotype. This chain links TRBV7-9 with TRBJ1-1; 8 nucleotides align to TRBD1. J gave up 6 bases and V 5 bases, and 8 bases lay outside the gene matches. The CDR3 covers 14 residues. Germline V CDR1 and CDR2: SEHNR, FQNEAQ (reference sequence). The CDR3 nucleotides read TGTGCCAGCAGCCTATACGGACAGGGCGCTGAAGCTTTCTTT. Protein: CASSLYGQGAEAFF.

This clonotype was seen ten or more times. The chain uses TRBV7-3 and TRBJ2-3; D perhaps matches TRBD1 (7 bases). V lost 5 bases and J 6 bases, leaving 18 bases between the germline ends. Germline V gives CDR1 SGHTA, CDR2 FQGTGA. The CDR3 loop spans 15 amino acids. Here the CDR3 reads CASSQGQAEGDTQYF. CDR3 in DNA: TGTGCCAGCAGCCAAGGACAGGCGGAGGGGGATACGCAGTATTTT.

In this sample, this clonotype turned up many times. The genes are TRBV30 and TRBJ2-2; D uncertain. Germline values: CDR1 GTSNPN, CDR2 SVGIG (reference sequence). V was shortened by 2 bases and J by 5 bases, with 6 bases between the two germline ends. The CDR3 is 12 residues long. In DNA form, the CDR3 reads TGTGCCTGGAGTAGGTTAACCGGGGAGCTGTTTTTT. Translating gives CAWSRLTGELFF.

The chain uses TRBV2 and TRBJ1-1; 10 bases line up with TRBD1. The CDR3 is 13 amino acids. The trim removed 5 bases at V and 8 bases at J, leaving 5 bases unmatched. From germline, CDR1 is SNHLY and CDR2 FYNNEI. CDR3: CASSRTGGAEAFF. The CDR3 DNA is TGTGCCAGCAGTCGGACAGGGGGGGCCGAAGCTTTCTTT. The full variable domain, rest sourced from reference TRBV2 and TRBJ1-1, is EPEVTQTPSHQVTQMGQEVILRCVPISNHLYFYWYRQILGQKVEFLVSFYNNEISEKSEIFDDQFSVERPDGSNFTLKIRSTKLEDSAMYFCASSRTGGAEAFFGQGTRLTVV.

This clonotype was observed at least ten times. The chain joins TRBV4-2 to TRBJ2-5; 7 nucleotides line up with TRBD1. V dropped 4 bases and J dropped 5; count of bases not matched to a gene: 10. The CDR3 runs to 15 residues. Germline values: CDR1 LGHNA, CDR2 YNFKEQ. CDR3: CASSLYDRVHETQYF. DNA for the CDR3: TGTGCCAGCAGCCTATACGACAGGGTCCATGAGACCCAGTACTTC.

The J gene is TRBJ1-2, the V gene TRBV6-1; D remains unclear. The germline gives CDR1 MNHNS, CDR2 SASEGT. The CDR3 is made up of 14 amino acids. V was pared by 5 bases and J by 8 bases, with 18 bases between. The CDR3 nucleotides read TGTGCCAGCAGTTTAGCGCGGGCGTTAGGAGGCTACACCTTC. Protein: CASSLARALGGYTF.